Shown below are 6 T cell receptor beta chains from a single sample sequenced in a study of shared clonotypes between healthy human individuals. Libraries were prepared by immunoSEQ multiplex PCR; TCRdb keeps only in-frame clonotypes and omits some of them. This sample carries some 2 million clones, around 96% of them seen once, and the ten largest clones take roughly 1.1%. Positively selected for CCR7, the CD45RO-negative cells used as naive CD8 cells excluded terminally differentiated effector memory CD45RA+ cells. Sequencing was performed on naive CD8+ T cells sorted from blood. These receptors were taken from a man between 18 and 29 years old in good health.

Worth noting for this clone: This specimen includes other DNA sequences encoding the same CDR3. CDR3 coding DNA: TGCAGTGCTAGCGGGGGGAATGAGCAGTTCTTC. Its protein product is CSASGGNEQFF. V gene TRBV20-1 combines with J gene TRBJ2-1, with TRBD2 matching over 7 bases. Germline lookup yields CDR1 DFQATT and CDR2 SNEGSKA (reference sequence). This CDR3 spans 11 amino acids. V lost 3 bases, J lost 7 bases, and 0 bases stayed unmatched.

The V and J genes are TRBV19 and TRBJ2-3; D unclear. The CDR3 length is 12 residues. V lost 0 bases, J lost 4 bases, and 2 bases lay in between. Germline lookup yields CDR1 LNHDA and CDR2 SQIVND (reference sequence). CDR3 sequence reads: CASSIDPDTQYF. The DNA for the CDR3 is TGTGCCAGTAGTATAGACCCAGATACGCAGTATTTT.

The chain joins TRBV7-9 to TRBJ2-7; D remains unclear. Per the germline V gene, CDR1 is SEHNR and CDR2 is FQNEAQ (reference sequence). The CDR3 totals 15 residues. V dropped 7 bases and J dropped 5 bases, with 21 bases sitting between them. CDR3 region: CASIDIGQLSDEQYF. CDR3 nucleotide sequence: TGTGCCAGCATCGATATAGGGCAGTTGAGCGACGAGCAGTACTTC.

The CDR3 loop reads CASSEALGQGTKAEAFF. The CDR3 DNA sequence: TGTGCCAGCAGTGAAGCGCTAGGACAGGGGACGAAGGCGGAAGCTTTCTTT. The chain recombines TRBV2 with TRBJ1-1; TRBD1 agrees at 9 bases. The CDR3 runs 17 residues. The V gene's germline CDR1 is SNHLY and CDR2 FYNNEI. J lost 8 bases, V lost 0 bases, and 13 bases had no gene match.

The CDR3 region is CASIPATSRTKAGELFF. Here the CDR3 DNA reads TGTGCCAGTATTCCTGCCACTAGCAGAACAAAGGCCGGGGAGCTGTTTTTT. The chain is built from TRBV19 and TRBJ2-2, with D possibly TRBD2 on 6 matching bases. Germline CDR1 and CDR2: LNHDA and SQIVND (reference sequence). Trimming took off 7 bases at V and 6 bases at J, with 24 bases between the two ends. The CDR3 loop spans 17 amino acids.

For this clone: Different DNA sequences within this sample yield the same CDR3. The chain recombines TRBV5-6 with TRBJ2-7, with TRBD1 identical over 7 bases. V was clipped by 4 bases and J by 4 bases; unmatched bases: 5. Germline V gene lookup returns CDR1 SGHDT and CDR2 YYEEEE. The CDR3 runs 13 residues. The CDR3 DNA reads TGTGCCAGCAGCGTCGGGACAGCTTACGAGCAGTACTTC. It translates to CASSVGTAYEQYF.